This TCR beta chain was observed in a study of radiotherapy plus CTLA-4 blockade in lung cancer. In the study overall: Across the patients, objective responses occurred in about 19%, and disease control in roughly 31%.

Focal radiation was given together with CTLA-4 blockade (ipilimumab) to patients with chemo-refractory metastatic non-small-cell lung cancer. Assay: immunoSEQ multiplex PCR; the TCRdb copy retains only in-frame clones and omits some. Here the sample spans under 90,000 clones, more than 70% being singletons. The CDR3 runs 14 residues. From germline, CDR1 is SQVTM and CDR2 ANQGSEA. Trimming shortened V by 0 bases and J by 0 bases, and 5 bases separated the two germline ends. General observations from the study: Reports identified early blood T cell clone dynamics, with interferon-beta, as the best response predictor. Once radiotherapy plus ipilimumab had been given, TCR clones derived from tumor expanded in blood.

Concerning this clone: The antigen is not known.

V usage is TRBV29-1 and J usage is TRBJ2-2; D gene ambiguous. This TCR was sampled from a human donor with non-small cell lung cancer that progressed on radiotherapy plus ipilimumab. The specimen comprised peripheral blood, sampled from a patient treated with radiotherapy plus ipilimumab. The CDR3 here is CSVEDNTNTGELFF. In DNA, the CDR3 is TGCAGCGTTGAAGACAACACGAACACCGGGGAGCTGTTTTTT.